At least ten counts were recorded for the clone carrying this TCR beta chain. Its target is not known. Trimming left V 5 bases short and J 6 bases short, with 20 bases between. The CDR3 is 16 residues long. Germline assignment: CDR1 SEHNR and CDR2 FQNEAQ (reference sequence). RNA transcripts gave rise to amplified TCR beta CDR3 regions. The TCR CDR3 first-round RT-PCR relied on the HTBI primer set. TCRdb redid the calling of the multiplex PCR reads with MiXCR, one entry per CDR3 protein. Here the sample spans 35,000 to 45,000 distinct CDR3 sequences, around half being singletons. The sample originates from a study of T cells in Graves' hyperthyroidism and ophthalmopathy. General study results and limits: Also found in blood were most expanded thyroid clonotypes above 0.001.

This clonotype originated in a woman between 50 and 59 years old with Graves' hyperthyroidism that later progressed to Graves' ophthalmopathy. The chain employs TRBV7-9 and TRBJ1-5, with D perhaps TRBD1 (5 bases). Sequenced: blood. In DNA, the CDR3 is TGTGCCAGCAGCCGAGCTGGACACCCGGGGAGTCAGCCCCAGCATTTT. Translated, it gives CASSRAGHPGSQPQHF. Together with reference TRBV7-9 and TRBJ1-5, the CDR3 gives the full variable domain: DTGVSQNPRHKITKRGQNVTFRCDPISEHNRLYWYRQTLGQGPEFLTYFQNEAQLEKSRLLSDRFSAERPKGSFSTLEIQRTEQGDSAMYLCASSRAGHPGSQPQHFGDGTRLSIL.